This TCR beta chain derives from a study of blood T cells in healthy people across ages. V was trimmed by 1 base and J by 0 bases, leaving 9 bases between them. The germline CDR1 and CDR2 sequences are LGHNA and YSLEER. The CDR3 has 15 amino acids. General study results and limits: Researchers said unsorted PBMCs prevented a conclusive naive versus antigen-experienced comparison. With age, beta diversity per million T cells declined roughly linearly, significantly by 40.

Then a second PCR, running roughly 7 to 12 cycles, was carried out with a sample-barcoded 5' primer and a J-beta primer mix. Every single cDNA molecule received a tag from a template-switch adaptor with 12 random nucleotides. Each CDR3 protein is one row after TCRdb ran MiXCR on the 5' RACE reads. Of approximately 800,000 distinct CDR3 sequences in the sample, 30% to 45% are singletons; the top ten hold roughly 13%. A few counts support this clonotype. What it recognizes is unknown. Input material: blood. The V call is TRBV4-3, the J call TRBJ1-1; D ambiguous. This receptor was identified in a man younger than 35 in good health. In nucleotides, the CDR3 is TGCGCCAGCAGCCAAGGGATGAACGTGAACACTGAAGCTTTCTTT. Its translation is CASSQGMNVNTEAFF.